The 27 T cell receptor beta chains listed next were all sequenced from one sample in a study of T cell repertoires in cytomegalovirus infection. TCRdb itself ran the reads through MiXCR, one entry per CDR3 protein. The sample lists some 150,000 distinct CDR3 sequences; about a quarter were seen once. Sequenced: PBMCs. These receptors were obtained from a human donor in good health (CMV status not recorded). Some clones in this sample may be carry-over from other donors' samples.

This clonotype was observed a few times. The V gene is TRBV5-1, the J gene TRBJ2-2; TRBD1 matches at 7 bases. Germline assignment: CDR1 SGHRS and CDR2 YFSETQ. The V segment lost 5 bases and the J segment 1 base; nucleotides outside the gene matches: 2. The CDR3 is 14 amino acids. This CDR3 reads CASRRQGNTGELFF. For the CDR3, the DNA is TGCGCCAGCAGACGACAGGGGAACACCGGGGAGCTGTTTTTT.

This clonotype was counted a few times. The chain is built from TRBV15 and TRBJ2-4, with D possibly being TRBD2 (6 bases). Germline CDR1 LNHNV, CDR2 YYDKDF (reference sequence). Trimming stripped 0 bases from V and 7 bases from J, with 19 bases between. CDR3 length equals 17 residues. The CDR3 reads CATSRDRGPGGNNIQYF. Written as DNA, the CDR3 is TGTGCCACCAGCAGAGATCGGGGCCCCGGGGGAAATAACATTCAGTACTTC. The complete variable domain, with remaining parts taken from reference TRBV15 and TRBJ2-4, reads DAMVIQNPRYQVTQFGKPVTLSCSQTLNHNVMYWYQQKSSQAPKLLFHYYDKDFNNEADTPDNFQSRRPNTSFCFLDIRSPGLGDTAMYLCATSRDRGPGGNNIQYFGAGTRLSVL.

V gene TRBV7-2 combines with J gene TRBJ2-2; D is uncertain. V lost 1 base to trimming and J lost 5 bases, with 8 bases between them. CDR3 length: 14 amino acids. CDR1 and CDR2 (germline): SGHTA, FQGNSA. Here the CDR3 reads CASSLEWRTGELFF. CDR3 nucleotide sequence: TGTGCCAGCAGCTTAGAATGGCGAACCGGGGAGCTGTTTTTT.

Only a few counts were recorded for this clonotype. V usage is TRBV19 and J usage is TRBJ2-2; TRBD2 is a possible D gene (5 bases). The germline CDR1 and CDR2 sequences are LNHDA and SQIVND (reference sequence). V was cut by 4 bases and J by 1 base, with 10 bases left in between. This CDR3 is 15 amino acids long. The CDR3 is CASSTRTQNTGELFF. Here the CDR3 DNA reads TGTGCCAGTAGTACGCGGACTCAGAACACCGGGGAGCTGTTTTTT.

This clonotype was counted only a few times. The junction and the germline gene differ at one end; a read error may be behind it. The V and J genes are TRBV7-7 and TRBJ2-2; 9 positions match TRBD1. Germline loops: CDR1 SSHAT, CDR2 FNYEAQ (reference sequence). The CDR3 loop spans 15 amino acids. The CDR3 reads CASSPRDRATGELFF. CDR3 sequence (DNA): TGTGCTAGCAGCCCAAGGGACAGGGCCACCGGGGAGCTGTTTTTT.

This clonotype came up many times. The chain joins TRBV7-2 to TRBJ2-1; TRBD2 matches 8 bases. Germline assignment: CDR1 SGHTA and CDR2 FQGNSA. The V and J ends lost 3 bases and 0 bases, in that order; junction bases with no gene match: 4. The CDR3 contains 16 residues. CDR3 in DNA: TGTGCCAGCAGCTTCCGACTAGCGCGCTCCTACAATGAGCAGTTCTTC. Its translation: CASSFRLARSYNEQFF.

This sequence joins TRBV28 and TRBJ1-2; unclear D gene. Between the trimmed V and J ends, which lost 3 bases and 4 bases, there was a span of 12 bases. Germline V gene data show CDR1 as MDHEN and CDR2 as SYDVKM. CDR3 size: 14 residues. CDR3 sequence: CASSLALGSYGYTF. The CDR3 DNA is TGTGCCAGCAGTTTGGCGCTCGGAAGCTATGGCTACACCTTC.

This clonotype was counted ten times or more. The gene calls are TRBV7-3 and TRBJ1-2; 7 nucleotides align to TRBD1. Trimming at V came to 5 bases and at J to 4 bases, leaving 10 bases not matched to a gene. The CDR3 contains 15 residues. Germline V CDR1 and CDR2: SGHTA, FQGTGA. The CDR3 nucleotides are TGTGCCAGCAGCGAAGACAGGGAATTGGGCTATGGCTACACCTTC. This gives the protein CASSEDRELGYGYTF. Looking up the rest from reference TRBV7-3 and TRBJ1-2 gives the full variable domain: GAGVSQTPSNKVTEKGKYVELRCDPISGHTALYWYRQSLGQGPEFLIYFQGTGAADDSGLPNDRFFAVRPEGSVSTLKIQRTERGDSAVYLCASSEDRELGYGYTFGSGTRLTVV.

This clonotype was observed at least ten times. This chain links TRBV7-9 with TRBJ2-1, with D unresolved. Trimming shortened V by 5 bases and J by 8 bases, and 13 bases separated the two germline ends. The CDR3 spans 13 residues. The germline V gene encodes CDR1 SEHNR and CDR2 FQNEAQ (reference sequence). Here the CDR3 reads CASSARPNHEQFF. Written as DNA, the CDR3 is TGTGCCAGCAGCGCTAGACCAAACCATGAGCAGTTCTTC.

Ten or more counts support this clonotype. The V gene is TRBV7-8, the J gene TRBJ2-7; 10 positions agree with TRBD1. Germline values: CDR1 SGHVS, CDR2 FQNEAQ. This CDR3 contains 15 residues. The trim removed 5 bases at V and 4 bases at J, leaving 8 bases unmatched. The CDR3 DNA reads as TGTGCCAGCAGCCCCCCGGGACAGGGGTTTTACGAGCAGTACTTC. Translating gives CASSPPGQGFYEQYF.

A remark on this clonotype: At one end the junction does not follow the germline gene, possibly because of a read error. The chain joins TRBV7-2 to TRBJ1-2; no clear D gene. The V gene's germline CDR1 is SGHTA and CDR2 FQGNSA. CDR3 length equals 14 residues. The CDR3 sequence is CACSFRRTTYGYTF. The CDR3 nucleotides are TGTGCCTGCAGCTTTAGGCGGACTACCTATGGCTACACCTTC.

This clonotype was seen repeatedly, ten times or more. V gene TRBV7-6 combines with J gene TRBJ2-7; 8 nucleotides align to TRBD1. This CDR3 has 14 amino acids. After removal of 11 bases from V and 5 bases from J, the junction contained 14 bases not matched to a gene. Germline loops: CDR1 SGHVS, CDR2 FNYEAQ. The CDR3 loop reads CASAPYTGGDEQYF. The CDR3 DNA sequence: TGTGCCTCAGCCCCTTATACAGGGGGAGACGAGCAGTACTTC.

This clonotype showed up just a few times. The gene calls are TRBV20-1 and TRBJ2-7; D remains unclear. Trimming shortened V by 6 bases and J by 0 bases, and 15 bases separated the two germline ends. Germline CDR1 is DFQATT and CDR2 is SNEGSKA (reference sequence). The CDR3 has 14 residues. In DNA form, the CDR3 reads TGCAGTGCCACCCCGGAGAACTTCTCCTACGAGCAGTACTTC. This gives the protein CSATPENFSYEQYF.

Turning to this clonotype: Its ends do not fully match the called genes, so a read error is possible. This chain uses TRBV12-3 or TRBV12-4 with TRBJ1-5; 8 nucleotides match TRBD1. The CDR3 totals 15 residues. The CDR3 bases are TGTGCCAGCAGCACGGACAGGGAGAGCAATCAGACCCAGCATTTT. Its translation: CASSTDRESNQTQHF.

The J gene is TRBJ2-5, the V gene TRBV29-1; D may match TRBD1 or TRBD2 (6 bases each). CDR1 is SQVTM and CDR2 is ANQGSEA in the germline V gene. Trimming pared 5 bases from V and 1 base from J, leaving 17 bases between. The CDR3 extends over 15 amino acids. This chain's CDR3 is CSVIRRRGVQETQYF. In nucleotides, the CDR3 is TGCAGCGTTATTCGGCGGAGGGGGGTCCAAGAGACCCAGTACTTC.

The V call is TRBV11-2, the J call TRBJ2-3, with 16 positions matching TRBD2. CDR3 length: 18 residues. V shed 3 bases, J shed 5 bases, and the junction held 8 bases outside the gene matches. Per germline, CDR1 SGHAT and CDR2 FQNNGV. CDR3 DNA sequence: TGTGCCAGCAGCTTGGGGGGGACTAGCGGGGGGGTACGAGATACGCAGTATTTT. Translating it yields CASSLGGTSGGVRDTQYF.

This clonotype was detected many times. V and J are TRBV18 and TRBJ1-1; no reliable D call. The V and J ends lost 6 bases and 1 base respectively, with 15 bases between them. Per the germline V gene, CDR1 is KGHSH and CDR2 is LQKENI. The length of the CDR3 is 15 residues. The CDR3 DNA sequence: TGTGCCAGCTCGGCCCAACGGGGAAAGAACACTGAAGCTTTCTTT. Translated: CASSAQRGKNTEAFF.

The chain recombines TRBV29-1 with TRBJ1-5, with D possibly matching TRBD1 (5 bases). Germline V CDR1 and CDR2: SQVTM, ANQGSEA. Trimming shortened V by 4 bases and J by 5 bases, and 12 bases separated the two germline ends. The CDR3 is made up of 13 amino acids. As DNA, the CDR3 is TGCAGCGTTGCGCACAGGTCAGATCAGCCCCAGCATTTT. Its protein is CSVAHRSDQPQHF. Based on the CDR3 plus reference TRBV29-1 and TRBJ1-5, the full variable domain is SAVISQKPSRDICQRGTSLTIQCQVDSQVTMMFWYRQQPGQSLTLIATANQGSEATYESGFVIDKFPISRPNLTFSTLTVSNMSPEDSSIYLCSVAHRSDQPQHFGDGTRLSIL.

The chain combines TRBV30 with TRBJ2-2; D remains unclear. The CDR3 has 14 amino acids. Germline CDR1 is GTSNPN and CDR2 is SVGIG (reference sequence). Between the trimmed V and J ends, which lost 0 bases and 4 bases, there was a span of 9 bases. CDR3 residues: CAWSVGLSTGELFF. Written as DNA, the CDR3 is TGTGCCTGGAGTGTAGGCCTCTCCACCGGGGAGCTGTTTTTT.

The chain couples TRBV5-1 to TRBJ2-2, with 10 positions matching TRBD1. Per germline, CDR1 SGHRS and CDR2 YFSETQ. V shed 2 bases and J 2 bases; nucleotides not matched to a gene: 6. The CDR3 totals 17 residues. The CDR3: CASSFPRQGANTGELFF. CDR3 bases: TGCGCCAGCAGCTTCCCCCGACAGGGGGCAAACACCGGGGAGCTGTTTTTT.

This clonotype was seen many times. The CDR3 region has the DNA TGCAGTGCTGCAGGGGGCGGGAGGAGTGAGACCCAGTACTTC. Translating it yields CSAAGGGRSETQYF. V usage is TRBV20-1 and J usage is TRBJ2-5; either TRBD1 or TRBD2 may fit D (8 bases each). The CDR3 is made up of 14 amino acids. CDR1 and CDR2 (germline): DFQATT, SNEGSKA (reference sequence). The V and J ends lost 5 bases and 5 bases respectively, with 18 bases between them.

This clonotype was observed a single time. V gene TRBV29-1 combines with J gene TRBJ2-5, with 8 positions matching TRBD1. CDR3 length: 13 residues. V gave up 5 bases and J gave up 5 bases; unmatched junction bases: 7. Germline-derived CDR1 and CDR2 are SQVTM and ANQGSEA. This chain's CDR3 is CSVTRGRVETQYF. As DNA, the CDR3 is TGCAGCGTTACCAGGGGGCGGGTGGAGACCCAGTACTTC.

The CDR3 nucleotides are TGTGCCAGCGGGCGGGCAGATAATTCACCCCTCCACTTT. Protein product: CASGRADNSPLHF. The V gene is TRBV28, the J gene TRBJ1-6; unclear D gene. There are 13 residues in the CDR3. Germline lookup yields CDR1 MDHEN and CDR2 SYDVKM. With 8 bases removed from V and 5 bases from J, the gap between germline ends came to 10 bases.

The chain uses TRBV3-1 and TRBJ1-6; a weak D match, TRBD1 (5 bases). Trimming took 1 base from V and 5 from J, leaving 15 bases between them. The CDR3 is made up of 17 amino acids. The germline gives CDR1 LGHDT, CDR2 YNNKEL (reference sequence). The CDR3 DNA reads as TGTGCCAGCAGCCAAGTAGGAGGGGTTGGCGATAATTCACCCCTCCACTTT. Amino acid sequence: CASSQVGGVGDNSPLHF.

This clonotype was observed a handful of times. V gene TRBV27 combines with J gene TRBJ2-5; TRBD1 agrees at 10 bases. Germline assignment: CDR1 MNHEY and CDR2 SMNVEV (reference sequence). The V segment lost 5 bases and the J segment 3 bases; nucleotides outside the gene matches: 9. This CDR3 has 16 residues. CDR3 nucleotides: TGTGCCAGCAGTCCTTTGCGGGACAGGGGAGAAGAGACCCAGTACTTC. Translating gives CASSPLRDRGEETQYF.

The gene calls are TRBV6-1 and TRBJ2-3; no reliable D call. The CDR3 is made up of 15 amino acids. Trimming shortened V by 7 bases and J by 5 bases, and 19 bases separated the two germline ends. CDR1 is MNHNS and CDR2 is SASEGT in the germline V gene. The CDR3 here is CASIARASPGDTQYF. For the CDR3, the DNA is TGTGCCAGCATTGCTCGGGCCTCCCCGGGAGATACGCAGTATTTT.

By proportion, this clonotype is medium-sized. This chain uses TRBV11-2 with TRBJ2-3; 8 bases are shared with TRBD2. CDR1 and CDR2 (germline): SGHAT, FQNNGV. The length of the CDR3 is 14 residues. V was pared by 5 bases and J by 4 bases, with 5 bases of the junction left unmatched. CDR3 region: CASSPTGGADTQYF. The CDR3 nucleotides are TGTGCCAGCAGCCCCACGGGGGGGGCAGATACGCAGTATTTT.